The next 7 T cell receptor beta chains were all read from a single sample in a study of T cells after yellow fever vaccination (dated by TCRdb to about 2019). The library was built by means of 5' RACE. Data came from an Illumina HiSeq 2500. Clones were called with MiXCR by TCRdb after fastp trimmed the public reads at Q25, and only in-frame beta chains were retained. Rows with one shared CDR3 protein collapse into an entry with the most common genes and DNA. This sample holds some 150,000 distinct CDR3 sequences; around 6.3% were observed only once. Approximately 0.61% of the sample is held by the ten biggest clonotypes. What the treatment or condition label conveys for this sample: live attenuated yellow fever vaccine strain. The source was CD4+ T cells sorted from PBMCs, collected 10 days after the yellow fever booster vaccination. The receptors shown here come from a man younger than 45 who received the YFV17D yellow fever vaccine.

This clonotype was seen repeatedly, ten times or more. The V gene is TRBV2, the J gene TRBJ2-7, with 8 positions matching TRBD2. Germline V gene sequence: CDR1 SNHLY, CDR2 FYNNEI. This CDR3 has 13 amino acids. V lost 7 bases and J lost 7; bases outside the gene matches: 9. The CDR3 DNA follows: TGTGCCAGCAAAACGGGAGGGGCTCGAGAGCAGTACTTC. It is translated as CASKTGGAREQYF.

In its sample, this clonotype was seen many times. The chain links TRBV20-1 to TRBJ1-6; maybe TRBD1 (6 bases). The CDR3 loop spans 14 amino acids. Germline CDR1 and CDR2: DFQATT and SNEGSKA (reference sequence). Trimming shortened V by 3 bases and J by 7 bases, and 13 bases separated the two germline ends. CDR3 loop: CSARPGEGNSPLHF. CDR3 in DNA: TGCAGTGCTAGGCCAGGGGAAGGCAATTCACCCCTCCACTTT.

This clonotype was seen at least ten times. The chain uses TRBV10-2 and TRBJ2-1; either TRBD1 or TRBD2 may fit D (5 bases each). Germline V lookup: CDR1 WSHSY, CDR2 SAAADI. This CDR3 has 15 amino acids. Trimming stripped 6 bases from V and 9 bases from J, with 21 bases between. CDR3 nucleotides: TGCGCCAGCAGCACGTTTGGAGGTGGGGCCAGTGAGCAGTTCTTC. Residues: CASSTFGGGASEQFF.

This clonotype was found many times. The V gene is TRBV7-2, the J gene TRBJ2-6, with D hard to call. In germline, CDR1 is SGHTA, CDR2 FQGNSA. Trimming cost V 5 bases and J 2 bases, with 4 bases left between them. The length of the CDR3 is 13 residues. The DNA for the CDR3 is TGTGCCAGCAGCGAGGCTGGGGCCAACGTCCTGACTTTC. This encodes CASSEAGANVLTF.

This clonotype was counted ten times or more. V is TRBV4-3 and J is TRBJ1-1; the D is unclear. Germline V gives CDR1 LGHNA, CDR2 YSLEER. V lost 2 bases, J lost 1 base, and 8 bases lay in between. This CDR3 is 14 amino acids long. The CDR3 sequence: CASSQRWENTEAFF. The DNA for the CDR3 is TGCGCCAGCAGCCAAAGGTGGGAGAACACTGAAGCTTTCTTT.

A few counts support this clonotype. The chain is built from TRBV5-1 and TRBJ2-3; the match to TRBD2 covers 7 bases. CDR1 and CDR2 (germline): SGHRS, YFSETQ. The CDR3 spans 16 residues. Trimming cost V 2 bases and J 6 bases; bases outside gene matches: 12. CDR3 sequence reads: CASSFRAGTEGDTQYF. CDR3 coding DNA: TGCGCCAGCAGCTTCAGAGCGGGGACGGAAGGGGATACGCAGTATTTT.

This clonotype was detected many times. This sequence joins TRBV28 and TRBJ2-5; D is undetermined. Looked up from germline, CDR1 is MDHEN and CDR2 is SYDVKM. V lost 11 bases and J lost 1, with 20 bases in between. The CDR3 runs to 15 residues. CDR3 DNA sequence: TGTGCCGGAGCCCCGAGATTAAGTGGCCAAGAGACCCAGTACTTC. It specifies CAGAPRLSGQETQYF.